Listed below are T cell receptor beta chains from one sample, sequenced in a study of blood T cell repertoires in COVID-19. The method was immunoSEQ multiplex PCR; TCRdb's version includes in-frame clones alone and lacks a portion of them. Among some 530,000 clones, approximately 85% were seen once, and the ten largest hold more than 3%. Sequencing was performed on peripheral blood. These receptors were collected from a human donor in a cohort sampled during active COVID-19. Both conserved end residues are part of each CDR3. The D gene is left open where the match is weak. Clone size is stated in some rows and not others, as once, few, many or a class when expanded.

CDR3 protein: CASSRAGEAQETQYF; CDR3 DNA: TGTGCCAGCAGCCGAGCGGGAGAGGCTCAAGAGACCCAGTACTTC; clone size: -; J gene: TRBJ2-5; D gene: TRBD2; V gene: TRBV3-1/TRBV3-2
CDR3 protein: CASSRMAGRGEETQYF; CDR3 DNA: TGCGCCAGCAGCCGGATGGCAGGACGGGGGGAAGAGACCCAGTACTTC; clone size: -; J gene: TRBJ2-5; D gene: TRBD2; V gene: TRBV4-1
CDR3 protein: CASSIRLEQFF; CDR3 DNA: TGTGCCAGTAGTATAAGGCTAGAACAGTTCTTC; clone size: -; J gene: TRBJ2-1; D gene: -; V gene: TRBV19
CDR3 protein: CAGSRDMWAQVEQFF; CDR3 DNA: TGTGCCGGCAGCCGGGACATGTGGGCGCAGGTTGAGCAGTTCTTC; clone size: once; J gene: TRBJ2-1; D gene: -; V gene: TRBV6-5
CDR3 protein: CASSLALGRGPENTIYF; CDR3 DNA: TGTGCCAGCAGCTTAGCGCTGGGCAGGGGGCCCGAAAACACCATATATTTT; clone size: -; J gene: TRBJ1-3; D gene: TRBD1; V gene: TRBV7-9
CDR3 protein: CASSIHDSSYEQYF; CDR3 DNA: TGTGCCAGTAGTATACACGACAGTTCCTACGAGCAGTACTTC; clone size: once; J gene: TRBJ2-7; D gene: -; V gene: TRBV19
CDR3 protein: CSVETSGDYGYTF; CDR3 DNA: TGCAGCGTTGAAACGTCAGGGGACTATGGCTACACCTTC; clone size: many; J gene: TRBJ1-2; D gene: -; V gene: TRBV29-1
CDR3 protein: CASSDPRRSYNEQFF; CDR3 DNA: TGTGCCAGCAGTGATCCTAGACGGTCCTACAATGAGCAGTTCTTC; clone size: -; J gene: TRBJ2-1; D gene: -; V gene: TRBV25-1
CDR3 protein: CASSPRTGASTDTQYF; CDR3 DNA: TGTGCCAGCTCACCACGGACAGGGGCTAGCACAGATACGCAGTATTTT; clone size: few; J gene: TRBJ2-3; D gene: TRBD1; V gene: TRBV18
CDR3 protein: CAWSGIADQPQHF; CDR3 DNA: TGTGCCTGGAGCGGTATCGCGGATCAGCCCCAGCATTTT; clone size: once; J gene: TRBJ1-5; D gene: -; V gene: TRBV30
CDR3 protein: CASSLRGREQYF; CDR3 DNA: TGTGCCAGCAGCTTGAGAGGGCGAGAGCAGTATTTT; clone size: -; J gene: TRBJ2-3; D gene: -; V gene: TRBV11-3
CDR3 protein: CASSFSRDTEAFF; CDR3 DNA: TGTGCCAGCAGCTTCAGCCGGGACACTGAAGCTTTCTTT; clone size: few; J gene: TRBJ1-1; D gene: -; V gene: TRBV7-3
CDR3 protein: CASSSLGQPNTGELFF; CDR3 DNA: TGTGCCAGCAGCTCCCTAGGACAGCCGAACACCGGGGAGCTGTTTTTT; clone size: -; J gene: TRBJ2-2; D gene: -; V gene: TRBV14
CDR3 protein: CASSLRGTGFSPLHF; CDR3 DNA: TGTGCCAGCAGCCTCAGGGGGACAGGGTTTTCACCCCTCCACTTT; clone size: -; J gene: TRBJ1-6; D gene: TRBD1; V gene: TRBV3-1/TRBV3-2
CDR3 protein: CASSYRALNTEAFF; CDR3 DNA: TGCGCCAGCAGTTACAGGGCCTTGAACACTGAAGCTTTCTTT; clone size: -; J gene: TRBJ1-1; D gene: -; V gene: TRBV5-1
CDR3 protein: CASSRGGAEQYF; CDR3 DNA: TGTGCCAGCAGCCGAGGAGGGGCCGAGCAGTACTTC; clone size: few; J gene: TRBJ2-7; D gene: -; V gene: TRBV5-5
CDR3 protein: CSVPWTGNTEAFF; CDR3 DNA: TGCAGCGTTCCCTGGACAGGGAACACTGAAGCTTTCTTT; clone size: -; J gene: TRBJ1-1; D gene: TRBD1; V gene: TRBV29-1
CDR3 protein: CASRLAFGDRAEETQYF; CDR3 DNA: TGTGCAAGTCGCTTAGCGTTCGGGGACAGGGCCGAGGAGACCCAGTACTTC; clone size: -; J gene: TRBJ2-5; D gene: -; V gene: TRBV12-2
CDR3 protein: CASSQMASGSGSDEQFF; CDR3 DNA: TGTGCCAGCAGCCAAATGGCTAGCGGGAGCGGTTCAGATGAGCAGTTCTTC; clone size: -; J gene: TRBJ2-1; D gene: TRBD2; V gene: TRBV3-1/TRBV3-2
CDR3 protein: CASSAAPGIGEQFF; CDR3 DNA: TGTGCCAGTTCAGCGGCCCCCGGTATAGGTGAGCAGTTCTTC; clone size: -; J gene: TRBJ2-1; D gene: -; V gene: TRBV6-5